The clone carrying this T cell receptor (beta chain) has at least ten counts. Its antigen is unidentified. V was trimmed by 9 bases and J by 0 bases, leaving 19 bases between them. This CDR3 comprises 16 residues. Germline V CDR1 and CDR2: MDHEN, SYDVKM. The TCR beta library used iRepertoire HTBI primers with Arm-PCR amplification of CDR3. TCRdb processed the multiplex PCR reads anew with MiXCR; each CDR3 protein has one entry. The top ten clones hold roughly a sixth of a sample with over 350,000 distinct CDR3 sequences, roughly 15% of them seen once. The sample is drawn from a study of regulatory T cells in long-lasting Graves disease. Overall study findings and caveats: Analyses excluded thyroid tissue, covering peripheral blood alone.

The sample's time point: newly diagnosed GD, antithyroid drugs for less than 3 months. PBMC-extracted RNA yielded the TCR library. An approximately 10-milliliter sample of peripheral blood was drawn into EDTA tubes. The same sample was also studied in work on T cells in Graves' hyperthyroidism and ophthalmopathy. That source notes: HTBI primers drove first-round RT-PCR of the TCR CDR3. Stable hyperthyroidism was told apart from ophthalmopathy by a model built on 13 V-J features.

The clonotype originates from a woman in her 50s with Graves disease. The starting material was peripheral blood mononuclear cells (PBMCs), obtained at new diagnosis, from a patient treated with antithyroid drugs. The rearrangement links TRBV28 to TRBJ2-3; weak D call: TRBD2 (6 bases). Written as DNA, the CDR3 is TGTGCCAGTGACGCGGCGGAGGGTATTAGCACAGATACGCAGTATTTT. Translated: CASDAAEGISTDTQYF.